The 5 T cell receptor beta chains below all came from one sample that was sequenced in a study of T-cell reconstitution after alpha-beta-depleted transplantation in children. The TCRbeta library incorporated unique molecular identifiers. TCRdb fed the PCR reads into MiXCR, producing one record per CDR3 protein. The sample gives 600,000 to 700,000 distinct CDR3 sequences, roughly 15% of which show up once; 0.9% to 1.2% is in the top ten. The input for sequencing was PBMCs from the stem cell graft donor, taken from the stem cell graft. All receptors come from a human donor who donated a stem cell graft to a child with acute myeloid leukemia.

V gene TRBV5-1 combines with J gene TRBJ1-1; D gene uncertain. V was clipped by 3 bases and J by 0 bases, with 9 bases between them. Germline V lookup: CDR1 SGHRS, CDR2 YFSETQ. This CDR3 contains 14 residues. The CDR3, as DNA: TGCGCCAGCAGCTCCCTTGGGATGAACACTGAAGCTTTCTTT. Translation: CASSSLGMNTEAFF.

This clonotype was observed a few times. The chain employs TRBV20-1 and TRBJ1-3; D uncertain. Trimming pared 0 bases from V and 0 bases from J, leaving 9 bases between. The length of the CDR3 is 15 residues. Germline lookup yields CDR1 DFQATT and CDR2 SNEGSKA (reference sequence). The CDR3 nucleotides read TGCAGTGCTAGAGATGAGCGCAGCTCTGGAAACACCATATATTTT. This translates into CSARDERSSGNTIYF.

This clonotype was seen a handful of times. The J gene is TRBJ1-3, the V gene TRBV28; the D gene is possibly TRBD1 (6 bases). From germline, CDR1 is MDHEN and CDR2 SYDVKM. The CDR3 is 16 amino acids. The V end was cut by 8 bases, the J end by 0 bases, with 17 bases between. Here the CDR3 reads CASVPGGFLSGNTIYF. The CDR3 coding sequence is TGTGCCAGCGTCCCGGGGGGCTTCCTCTCTGGAAACACCATATATTTT.

This clonotype was seen a few times. The J gene is TRBJ1-1, the V gene TRBV25-1, with TRBD1 matching 7 bases. The CDR3 is made up of 18 amino acids. Trimming took 0 bases from V and 0 from J; bases not matched to a gene: 10. The germline V gene encodes CDR1 MGHDK and CDR2 SYGVNS. In DNA, the CDR3 is TGTGCCAGCAGTGAATATTTCCCCCGGGACAGCATGAACACTGAAGCTTTCTTT. Residues: CASSEYFPRDSMNTEAFF.

In its sample, this clonotype was seen a few times. The V call is TRBV5-1, the J call TRBJ2-5, with D tentatively TRBD2 (6 bases). The germline V and J ends were trimmed by 3 bases and 4 bases, with 13 bases remaining between them. The germline CDR1 and CDR2 sequences are SGHRS and YFSETQ. This CDR3 contains 14 residues. CDR3 nucleotides: TGCGCCAGCAGCTCCGGGACTTCGGGAGAGACCCAGTACTTC. Its translation: CASSSGTSGETQYF.